This T cell receptor beta chain is drawn from a study of blood T cell repertoires in COVID-19. On the study more broadly: From the United States, Italy and Spain came samples of acute and convalescent COVID-19. Sample material is recorded as cDNA or gDNA derived from T cells, B-cell-depleted T cells, or PBMCs.

Per the study methods: Estimated nucleated cell counts came from reference gene primer amplification. Assay used: immunoSEQ multiplex PCR; TCRdb lists only in-frame clones, some missing. That table is the source of V, J and clone size, and D and trimming were worked out from the DNA. Here the sample spans around 87,000 clones, 85% to 90% being singletons. Looked up from germline, CDR1 is SGHVS and CDR2 is FNYEAQ. CDR3 size: 15 residues. J lost 6 bases, V lost 5 bases, and 7 bases had no gene match. The sample was peripheral blood. The gene calls are TRBV7-6 and TRBJ1-5; 10 nucleotides line up with TRBD1. The TCR comes from a human donor with active COVID-19. The donor label of this sample is uncertain. CDR3 residues: CASSPTGTGVQPQHF. DNA for the CDR3: TGTGCCAGCAGCCCAACCGGGACAGGGGTTCAGCCCCAGCATTTT.